A single sample gave rise to the 6 T cell receptor beta chains below, sequenced in a study of CD8 T cells in Susac syndrome. An amount of RNA that ranged from 0.5 to 1 ug was reverse transcribed with random hexamers. TCRdb processed the immunoSEQ multiplex PCR reads anew with MiXCR; each CDR3 protein has one entry. The sample has about 150,000 distinct CDR3 sequences, roughly 96% seen once. Sequencing input: CD4+ T cells from PBMCs. The source is a human donor with multiple sclerosis.

This clonotype was found a few times. The V gene is TRBV19, the J gene TRBJ2-7; perhaps TRBD2 as D (5 bases). This CDR3 comprises 12 residues. Germline V gene sequence: CDR1 LNHDA, CDR2 SQIVND (reference sequence). V was shortened by 5 bases and J by 3 bases, with 8 bases between the two germline ends. CDR3 in DNA: TGTGCCAGTAGTTCGGGAAACTACGAGCAGTACTTC. Translating it yields CASSSGNYEQYF.

The gene calls are TRBV27 and TRBJ1-2; TRBD1 matches 7 bases. This CDR3 spans 16 amino acids. Germline V gene data show CDR1 as MNHEY and CDR2 as SMNVEV (reference sequence). Germline trimming cut 7 bases from V and 4 bases from J; bases unmatched to any gene: 15. The DNA for the CDR3 is TGTGCCAGCATAGGACTAGGGGACAGCTCCCCCTATGGCTACACCTTC. It codes for CASIGLGDSSPYGYTF.

The CDR3 loop is CASSVGQLGDTQYF. DNA of the CDR3: TGTGCCAGCAGCGTAGGTCAACTCGGAGATACGCAGTATTTT. The chain combines TRBV9 with TRBJ2-3; D is unclear. The length of the CDR3 is 14 residues. V shed 0 bases and J shed 5 bases, with 10 bases lying between them. Germline CDR1 and CDR2: SGDLS and YYNGEE. The whole variable domain, remainder taken from reference TRBV9 and TRBJ2-3, is DSGVTQTPKHLITATGQRVTLRCSPRSGDLSVYWYQQSLDQGLQFLIQYYNGEERAKGNILERFSAQQFPDLHSELNLSSLELGDSALYFCASSVGQLGDTQYFGPGTRLTVL.

The chain links TRBV4-1 to TRBJ2-7, with 11 bases fitting TRBD2. The junction had 4 bases not matched to a gene; V was cut back by 1 base and J by 5 bases. Germline CDR1 is MGHRA and CDR2 is YSYEKL. CDR3 length: 15 residues. The CDR3 here is CASSQVSTSGNEQYF. In DNA, the CDR3 is TGCGCCAGCAGCCAAGTTTCGACTAGCGGGAACGAGCAGTACTTC.

The chain carries TRBV9 and TRBJ2-7; maybe TRBD2 (5 bases). The CDR3 spans 14 residues. The V gene lost 2 bases and the J gene lost 1 base, with 10 bases spanning the gap. Germline lookup yields CDR1 SGDLS and CDR2 YYNGEE. The CDR3 nucleotides read TGTGCCAGCAGCGTCCGGGGTGGGTCCTACGAGCAGTACTTC. This sequence encodes CASSVRGGSYEQYF.

CDR3: CSASKVGELFF. In DNA, the CDR3 is TGCAGTGCTAGCAAGGTCGGGGAGCTGTTTTTT. This chain uses TRBV20-1 with TRBJ2-2; D gene unclear. This CDR3 is built from 11 residues. V lost 3 bases and J lost 7, with 6 bases in between. Germline lookup yields CDR1 DFQATT and CDR2 SNEGSKA (reference sequence).